Described below is a single T cell receptor (beta chain) sequence and its context. The target antigen is unknown. The sample comes from a study of a mutant IDH1 vaccine in newly diagnosed glioma. The wider study: Vaccinations were initiated 4-6 weeks following radiotherapy alone, or were given together with temozolomide cycles.

Clones were read by immunoSEQ multiplex PCR, and TCRdb kept only the in-frame ones, dropping some. The sample lists fewer than 35,000 clones; roughly 82% were seen once. With 0 bases clipped from V and 5 bases from J, the junction kept 3 bases outside the gene matches. The CDR3 contains 15 residues. Germline assignment: CDR1 MDHEN and CDR2 SYDVKM. Indicated time point: week 35, safety follow-up. The content of each vaccine dose was 300 ug of mutant IDH1 20-mer peptide, and topical imiquimod accompanied it. Diagnosis in the donors showed new WHO grade 3 or 4 astrocytomas that were IDH1-mutant and ATRX-lost.

The rearrangement uses TRBV28 and TRBJ1-5; 8 bases match TRBD1. The clonotype was recovered from a man aged 50-60 years with glioma. The sample consisted of PBMCs, taken from a glioma patient whose treatment included an IDH1 peptide vaccine. The DNA for the CDR3 is TGTGCCAGCAGTTTATGGGCAGGGGGCGATCAGCCCCAGCATTTT. Translated, it gives CASSLWAGGDQPQHF.